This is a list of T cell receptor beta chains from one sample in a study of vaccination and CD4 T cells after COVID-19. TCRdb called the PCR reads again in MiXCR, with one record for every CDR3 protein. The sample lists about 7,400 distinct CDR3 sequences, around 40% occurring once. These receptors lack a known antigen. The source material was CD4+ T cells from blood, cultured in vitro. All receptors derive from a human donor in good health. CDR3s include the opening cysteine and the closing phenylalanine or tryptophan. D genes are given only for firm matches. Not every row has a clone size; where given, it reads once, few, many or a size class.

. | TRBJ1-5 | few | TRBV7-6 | CVSSWGGEQPQHF | TGTGTCAGCAGCTGGGGAGGGGAGCAGCCCCAGCATTTT
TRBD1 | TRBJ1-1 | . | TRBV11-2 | CASSPHSTGGVTEAFF | TGTGCCAGCAGCCCCCACTCGACAGGGGGTGTAACTGAAGCTTTCTTT
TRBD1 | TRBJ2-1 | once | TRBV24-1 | CATSALTGGLIPRNEQFF | TGTGCCACCAGTGCCTTGACAGGGGGCCTAATACCCCGCAATGAGCAGTTCTTC
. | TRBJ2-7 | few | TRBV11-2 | CASSGDRPYEQYF | TGTGCCAGCAGCGGGGACCGACCCTACGAGCAGTACTTC
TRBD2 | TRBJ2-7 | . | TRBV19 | CASSRSGSLYEQYF | TGTGCCAGTAGTAGAAGCGGGAGTCTGTACGAGCAGTACTTC
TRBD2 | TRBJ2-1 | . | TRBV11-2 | CASSSGLAGGQGEQFF | TGTGCCAGCAGCTCGGGACTAGCGGGAGGGCAGGGTGAGCAGTTCTTC
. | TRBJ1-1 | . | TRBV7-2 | CASSLGYRLDTEAFF | TGTGCCAGCAGCTTAGGGTACAGGTTAGACACTGAAGCTTTCTTT
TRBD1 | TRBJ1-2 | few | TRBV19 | CASHRGGVYGYTF | TGTGCCAGTCATCGAGGGGGCGTTTATGGCTACACCTTC
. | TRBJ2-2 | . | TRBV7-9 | CASRWTEANTGELFF | TGTGCCAGCAGGTGGACGGAGGCGAACACCGGGGAGCTGTTTTTT
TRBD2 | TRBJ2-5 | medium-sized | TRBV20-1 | CSAKLAGGLETQYF | TGCAGTGCGAAGCTAGCGGGGGGGCTGGAGACCCAGTACTTC
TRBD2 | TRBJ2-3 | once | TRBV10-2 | CAGGGGSPTDTQYF | TGCGCCGGCGGGGGGGGTAGCCCCACAGATACGCAGTATTTT
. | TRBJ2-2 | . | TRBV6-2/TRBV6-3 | CASSTGPTGELFF | TGTGCCAGCAGTACCGGACCTACCGGGGAGCTGTTTTTT
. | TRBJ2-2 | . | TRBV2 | CASSEVAQGNTGELFF | TGTGCCAGCAGTGAAGTCGCCCAGGGCAACACCGGGGAGCTGTTTTTT
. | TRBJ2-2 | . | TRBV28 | CASTEYPGELFF | TGTGCCAGCACGGAGTATCCCGGGGAGCTGTTTTTT
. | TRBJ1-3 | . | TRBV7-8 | CASRQVSGNTIYF | TGTGCCAGCAGACAGGTGTCAGGAAACACCATATATTTT
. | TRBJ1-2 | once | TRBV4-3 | CASSQDPPGQGYTF | TGCGCCAGCAGCCAAGATCCGCCAGGGCAAGGCTACACCTTC
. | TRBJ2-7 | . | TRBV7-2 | CASSGRTYEQYF | TGTGCCAGCAGCGGTAGAACCTACGAGCAGTACTTC
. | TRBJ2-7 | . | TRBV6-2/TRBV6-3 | CASSYSSEFDEQYF | TGTGCCAGCAGTTACTCTAGCGAATTCGACGAGCAGTACTTC
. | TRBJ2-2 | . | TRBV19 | CASSIAQANTGELFF | TGTGCCAGTAGTATCGCGCAGGCGAACACCGGGGAGCTGTTTTTT
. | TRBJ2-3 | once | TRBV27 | CASSLLGVVGTQYF | TGTGCCAGCAGTTTATTGGGGGTGGTGGGTACGCAGTATTTT
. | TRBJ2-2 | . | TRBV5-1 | CASSLVAGTAHKLNTGELFF | TGCGCCAGCAGCTTGGTGGCCGGGACCGCCCACAAACTGAACACCGGGGAGCTGTTTTTT
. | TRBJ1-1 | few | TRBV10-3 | CAISDSSTGTQAAEAFF | TGTGCCATCAGTGACTCGTCTACCGGGACTCAAGCCGCTGAAGCTTTCTTT
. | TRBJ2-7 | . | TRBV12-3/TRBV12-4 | CASSMNTGREQYF | TGTGCCAGCAGTATGAATACAGGGCGCGAGCAGTACTTC
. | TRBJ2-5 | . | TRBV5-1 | CASTLGSQGETQYF | TGCGCCAGCACCCTGGGCTCTCAGGGGGAGACCCAGTACTTC
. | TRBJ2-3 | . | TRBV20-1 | CSARYLSTDTQYF | TGCAGTGCTAGGTATCTGAGCACAGATACGCAGTATTTT
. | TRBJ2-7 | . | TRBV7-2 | CASSLVAAYEQYF | TGTGCCAGCAGCTTAGTAGCAGCTTACGAGCAGTACTTC
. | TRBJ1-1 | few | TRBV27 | CASSLYPPGAGNTEAFF | TGTGCCAGCAGTTTATACCCACCAGGGGCCGGGAACACTGAAGCTTTCTTT
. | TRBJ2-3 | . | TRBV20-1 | CSARRSDTQYF | TGCAGTGCTAGACGGTCAGATACGCAGTATTTT
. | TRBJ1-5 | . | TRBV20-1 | CSARDSKTGLMQQPQHF | TGCAGTGCTAGAGACTCCAAAACAGGGCTGATGCAGCAGCCCCAGCATTTT
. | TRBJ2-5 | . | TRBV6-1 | CASKSGGAGETQYF | TGTGCCAGCAAATCCGGGGGCGCCGGGGAGACCCAGTACTTC
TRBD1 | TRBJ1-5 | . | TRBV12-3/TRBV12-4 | CASRTGEGQPQHF | TGTGCCAGCAGGACAGGGGAAGGTCAGCCCCAGCATTTT
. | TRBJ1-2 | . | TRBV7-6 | CASSRGDQIYGYTF | TGTGCCAGCAGCCGTGGGGACCAAATTTATGGCTACACCTTC
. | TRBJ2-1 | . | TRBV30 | CAWSRGPGEQFF | TGTGCCTGGAGTAGAGGGCCCGGTGAGCAGTTCTTC
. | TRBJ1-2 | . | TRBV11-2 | CASSLAGRDYGYTF | TGTGCCAGCAGCTTAGCAGGGCGCGACTATGGCTACACCTTC
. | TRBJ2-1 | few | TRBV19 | CASSILATNEQFF | TGTGCCAGTAGTATCCTAGCGACCAATGAGCAGTTCTTC
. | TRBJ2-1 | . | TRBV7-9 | CASSLNSPVNEQFF | TGTGCCAGCAGCTTAAACAGTCCTGTCAATGAGCAGTTCTTC
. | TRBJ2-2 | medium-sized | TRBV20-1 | CSASRESGDKLFF | TGCAGTGCTAGTCGCGAATCGGGCGATAAGCTGTTTTTT